Each of the 9 T cell receptor beta chains below was sequenced from the same sample in a study of blood T cell repertoires in COVID-19. The table came from immunoSEQ multiplex PCR; TCRdb's copy has only in-frame clones and leaves some out. Of 95,000 to 150,000 clones detected, 79% appear once; the ten largest clones hold 30% to 45%. Source material: peripheral blood. The receptor set was obtained from a man aged 40-55 years with active or convalescent COVID-19.

This clone has only one observation. The V call is TRBV25-1, the J call TRBJ2-7; 7 nucleotides line up with TRBD2. There are 13 residues in the CDR3. CDR1 is MGHDK, CDR2 SYGVNS, per germline. Unmatched junction bases numbered 2, after V lost 3 bases and J lost 3 bases. This CDR3 is CASSDGGSYEQYF. CDR3 in DNA: TGTGCCAGCAGTGACGGCGGGAGCTACGAGCAGTACTTC.

Details on this clone: Within the sample, other DNA sequences also encode this same CDR3. The V and J genes are TRBV29-1 and TRBJ2-1, with 8 bases identical to TRBD1. J lost 6 bases, V lost 5 bases, and 3 bases had no gene match. Per the germline V gene, CDR1 is SQVTM and CDR2 is ANQGSEA. This CDR3 has 12 amino acids. CDR3 protein: CSVRTGPNEQFF. DNA of the CDR3: TGCAGCGTTCGGACAGGGCCCAATGAGCAGTTCTTC.

This chain connects TRBV28 to TRBJ2-1; 9 nucleotides agree with TRBD2. Germline V lookup: CDR1 MDHEN, CDR2 SYDVKM. The CDR3 consists of 16 residues. The V segment lost 8 bases and the J segment 6 bases; nucleotides outside the gene matches: 14. In DNA, the CDR3 is TGTGCCAGCGGGCTGCAGGCGGGAGGGTCGAGCAATGAGCAGTTCTTC. It translates to CASGLQAGGSSNEQFF. The full variable domain, its missing parts supplied by reference TRBV28 and TRBJ2-1, is DVKVTQSSRYLVKRTGEKVFLECVQDMDHENMFWYRQDPGLGLRLIYFSYDVKMKEKGDIPEGYSVSREKKERFSLILESASTNQTSMYLCASGLQAGGSSNEQFFGPGTRLTVL.

The genes are TRBV7-9 and TRBJ1-2; perhaps TRBD1 as D (6 bases). V was cut by 5 bases and J by 8 bases, with 12 bases left in between. Germline loops: CDR1 SEHNR, CDR2 FQNEAQ (reference sequence). The CDR3 consists of 12 residues. The CDR3 sequence: CASSAIRGGYTF. The CDR3 bases are TGTGCCAGCAGCGCCATCAGGGGCGGCTACACCTTC.

V is TRBV3-1 (or the pseudogene TRBV3-2) and J is TRBJ1-4; possibly TRBD1 for D (5 bases). Trimming pared 0 bases from V and 8 bases from J, leaving 22 bases between. CDR1 is LGHDT and CDR2 is YNNKEL in the germline V gene (reference sequence). This CDR3 has 18 amino acids. This CDR3 reads CASSQEPGLGRRGEKLFF. Written as DNA, the CDR3 is TGTGCCAGCAGCCAAGAGCCCGGCCTCGGTCGACGGGGGGAAAAACTGTTTTTT.

The chain couples TRBV7-7 to TRBJ2-3; D remains unclear. The V end was cut by 3 bases, the J end by 0 bases, with 10 bases between. Germline CDR1 is SSHAT and CDR2 is FNYEAQ (reference sequence). The CDR3 is 15 amino acids. The CDR3 here is CASSFGDSSTDTQYF. CDR3 nucleotide sequence: TGTGCCAGCAGCTTCGGAGACTCCAGCACAGATACGCAGTATTTT.

J is TRBJ1-2 and V is TRBV7-2; tentatively, D is TRBD1 (6 bases). Germline V gene data show CDR1 as SGHTA and CDR2 as FQGNSA. V shed 1 base and J shed 4 bases, with 13 bases lying between them. CDR3 length: 15 residues. CDR3 DNA sequence: TGTGCCAGCAGCTTAGACAGGGTTTCTTCCTATGGCTACACCTTC. Its protein is CASSLDRVSSYGYTF.

The chain joins TRBV5-1 to TRBJ2-2, with D perhaps matching TRBD1 (5 bases). The CDR3 is 17 residues long. Germline V CDR1 and CDR2: SGHRS, YFSETQ. V lost 0 bases and J 0 bases, leaving 12 bases between the germline ends. In DNA, the CDR3 is TGCGCCAGCAGCTTGGGACAGACCAACGCGAACACCGGGGAGCTGTTTTTT. It codes for CASSLGQTNANTGELFF. Complete variable domain (other parts from reference TRBV5-1 and TRBJ2-2): KAGVTQTPRYLIKTRGQQVTLSCSPISGHRSVSWYQQTPGQGLQFLFEYFSETQRNKGNFPGRFSGRQFSNSRSEMNVSTLELGDSALYLCASSLGQTNANTGELFFGEGSRLTVL.

The chain links TRBV7-9 to TRBJ2-7, with TRBD1 matching 8 bases. Germline assignment: CDR1 SEHNR and CDR2 FQNEAQ (reference sequence). Unmatched junction bases numbered 9, after V lost 4 bases and J lost 4 bases. The CDR3 covers 15 residues. DNA for the CDR3: TGTGCCAGCAGCTACTCCGGGACAGGACAATACGAGCAGTACTTC. Translated: CASSYSGTGQYEQYF.